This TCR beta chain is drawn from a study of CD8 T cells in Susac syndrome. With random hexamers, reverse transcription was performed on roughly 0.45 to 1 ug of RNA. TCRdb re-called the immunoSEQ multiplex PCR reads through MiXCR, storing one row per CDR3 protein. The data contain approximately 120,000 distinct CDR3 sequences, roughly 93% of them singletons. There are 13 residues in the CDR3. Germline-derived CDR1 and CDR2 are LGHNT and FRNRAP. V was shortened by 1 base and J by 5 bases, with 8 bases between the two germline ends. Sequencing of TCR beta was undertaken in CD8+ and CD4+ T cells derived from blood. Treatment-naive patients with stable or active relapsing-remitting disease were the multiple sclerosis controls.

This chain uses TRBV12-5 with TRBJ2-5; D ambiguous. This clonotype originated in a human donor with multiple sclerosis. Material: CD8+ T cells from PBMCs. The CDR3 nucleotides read TGTGCTAGTGGTTTGGGCAACTGGGAGACCCAGTACTTC. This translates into CASGLGNWETQYF. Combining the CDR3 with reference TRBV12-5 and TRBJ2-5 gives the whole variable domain DARVTQTPRHKVTEMGQEVTMRCQPILGHNTVFWYRQTMMQGLELLAYFRNRAPLDDSGMPKDRFSAEMPDATLATLKIQPSEPRDSAVYFCASGLGNWETQYFGPGTRLLVL.